The clone carrying this T cell receptor beta chain has more than one count but fewer than ten. Its target is not known. This entry comes from a study of Graves' ophthalmopathy and Graves' hyperthyroidism. Findings and limits, study-wide: Clonotypes were expanded in thyroid at above 0.001 frequency, and most also appeared in blood.

Investigators amplified TCR beta CDR3 regions from RNA transcripts. Second-round multiplex PCR came after first-round RT-PCR with HTBI primers. From the multiplex PCR reads, TCRdb called clonotypes with MiXCR, one entry per CDR3 protein. The sample consists of about 230,000 distinct CDR3 sequences, 45% of them appearing once. The CDR3 is 16 residues long. Germline V gene sequence: CDR1 SNHLY, CDR2 FYNNEI. The J segment lost 2 bases and the V segment lost 3 bases, leaving 8 bases of the junction unmatched. The chain is built from TRBV2 and TRBJ2-7; 9 positions agree with TRBD2. The source material was peripheral blood. This clonotype was obtained from an adult man with Graves' ophthalmopathy. CDR3: CASSDESTSGPYEQYF. DNA for the CDR3: TGTGCCAGCAGTGACGAGTCGACTAGCGGTCCCTACGAGCAGTACTTC. Supplemented by reference TRBV2 and TRBJ2-7, the full variable domain reads EPEVTQTPSHQVTQMGQEVILRCVPISNHLYFYWYRQILGQKVEFLVSFYNNEISEKSEIFDDQFSVERPDGSNFTLKIRSTKLEDSAMYFCASSDESTSGPYEQYFGPGTRLTVT.